These 28 T cell receptor beta chains share one sample of origin, sequenced in a study of T cell repertoires in cytomegalovirus infection. TCRdb reanalysed the reads using MiXCR and keeps one entry per CDR3 protein. The sample lists 150,000 to 200,000 distinct CDR3 sequences, roughly 28% occurring once. Source material: PBMCs. These receptors were taken from a human donor in good health (CMV status not recorded). Some clones in this sample may be carry-over from other donors' samples.

The chain employs TRBV7-9 and TRBJ1-5; a weak D match, TRBD1 (5 bases). V was pared by 8 bases and J by 3 bases, with 11 bases between. Germline values: CDR1 SEHNR, CDR2 FQNEAQ (reference sequence). CDR3 length: 13 residues. CDR3 sequence (DNA): TGTGCCAGCCAACGGGGCTTCAATCAGCCCCAGCATTTT. Protein product: CASQRGFNQPQHF.

This clonotype has a handful of counts. The chain has TRBV7-2 and TRBJ2-7; no firm D call. Germline values: CDR1 SGHTA, CDR2 FQGNSA. V was trimmed by 3 bases and J by 5 bases, leaving 11 bases between them. There are 13 residues in the CDR3. CDR3 bases: TGTGCCAGCAGCTTCCGGCTGACCGACGAGCAGTACTTC. This sequence encodes CASSFRLTDEQYF.

The genes are TRBV29-1 and TRBJ2-3; D remains unclear. Germline CDR1 is SQVTM and CDR2 is ANQGSEA. This CDR3 region has 16 residues. V lost 6 bases and J lost 0, with 19 bases in between. CDR3 region: CSVDLRSSSSTDTQYF. The CDR3 bases are TGCAGCGTCGATCTACGGAGTTCTTCTAGCACAGATACGCAGTATTTT.

CDR3 bases: TGTGCCGCAAAGGAGGGGGCCGACTACGAGCAGTACTTC. Amino acid sequence: CAAKEGADYEQYF. V and J are TRBV2 and TRBJ2-7; D might be TRBD1 (7 bases). V lost 11 bases and J lost 3, with 17 bases in between. Germline CDR1 and CDR2: SNHLY and FYNNEI. CDR3 length equals 13 residues. The whole variable domain, filled in from reference TRBV2 and TRBJ2-7, reads EPEVTQTPSHQVTQMGQEVILRCVPISNHLYFYWYRQILGQKVEFLVSFYNNEISEKSEIFDDQFSVERPDGSNFTLKIRSTKLEDSAMYFCAAKEGADYEQYFGPGTRLTVT.

This chain links TRBV14 with TRBJ1-2, with unresolved D. From germline, CDR1 is SGHDN and CDR2 FVKESK. This CDR3 contains 14 residues. The V and J ends lost 3 bases and 3 bases respectively, with 11 bases between them. Here the CDR3 reads CASSQGRLDYGYTF. The CDR3 DNA sequence: TGTGCCAGCAGCCAGGGAAGGCTAGACTATGGCTACACCTTC.

This clonotype was counted ten times or more. The rearrangement uses TRBV7-2 and TRBJ2-2, with D maybe TRBD1 (6 bases). The germline V and J ends were trimmed by 4 bases and 7 bases, with 13 bases remaining between them. The germline V gene has CDR1 SGHTA and CDR2 FQGNSA. The CDR3 runs 14 residues. CDR3 DNA sequence: TGTGCCAGCAGCTCCCGGCAGGGGCACGGGGAGCTGTTTTTT. Protein sequence: CASSSRQGHGELFF.

The chain combines TRBV29-1 with TRBJ2-3, with 9 bases aligning to TRBD2. V trimming: 2 bases; J trimming: 5 bases; junction bases outside the gene matches: 5. The CDR3 is 14 amino acids. Germline CDR1 reads SQVTM; CDR2 reads ANQGSEA. The CDR3 region is CSVELAGRGDTQYF. CDR3 bases: TGCAGCGTTGAACTAGCGGGGAGGGGAGATACGCAGTATTTT.

The sample holds many counts of this clonotype. The chain employs TRBV7-2 and TRBJ2-1, with a possible D match to TRBD1 (5 bases). Germline lookup yields CDR1 SGHTA and CDR2 FQGNSA. The CDR3 has 13 amino acids. V lost 4 bases to trimming and J lost 10 bases, with 14 bases between them. CDR3 amino acids: CASSYVRGPEQFF. The CDR3 DNA follows: TGTGCCAGCAGCTATGTTAGGGGCCCAGAGCAGTTCTTC.

The CDR3 sequence is CASSDPSATYEQYF. The CDR3 DNA sequence: TGTGCCAGCAGTGACCCTAGTGCGACCTACGAGCAGTACTTC. The chain couples TRBV2 to TRBJ2-7; D is undetermined. This CDR3 contains 14 residues. V was shortened by 3 bases and J by 2 bases, with 11 bases between the two germline ends. Per germline, CDR1 SNHLY and CDR2 FYNNEI.

This clonotype showed up just a few times. This sequence joins TRBV6-5 and TRBJ1-1; D perhaps matches TRBD1 (6 bases). The CDR3 has 14 residues. Germline CDR1 MNHEY, CDR2 SVGAGI. The V and J ends lost 7 bases and 0 bases respectively, with 12 bases between them. This CDR3 reads CASTSRGMNTEAFF. CDR3 in DNA: TGTGCCAGCACCTCCAGGGGCATGAACACTGAAGCTTTCTTT.

The J gene is TRBJ2-4, the V gene TRBV10-3; D is uncertain. This CDR3 spans 14 amino acids. Deletions cut 3 bases from V and 6 bases from J, with 12 bases between. Germline assignment: CDR1 ENHRY and CDR2 SYGVKD. CDR3 sequence reads: CAISDPLAGNIQYF. CDR3 nucleotides: TGTGCCATCAGTGACCCCTTGGCAGGAAACATTCAGTACTTC.

This clonotype came up many times. V and J are TRBV12-3 or TRBV12-4 and TRBJ2-3, with 7 positions matching TRBD1. The ends lost 5 bases at V and 0 bases at J; junction bases unmatched: 5. CDR3 length: 15 residues. The CDR3 nucleotides read TGTGCCAGCAGTGACAGGGTTAAGAGCACAGATACGCAGTATTTT. It specifies CASSDRVKSTDTQYF.

The chain links TRBV19 to TRBJ1-2; possibly TRBD1 for D (6 bases). This CDR3 comprises 11 residues. Germline CDR1 and CDR2: LNHDA and SQIVND (reference sequence). The V end lost 8 bases, the J end lost 4 bases, and 8 bases lay between the germline ends. The CDR3 reads CASGQFYGYTF. For the CDR3, the DNA is TGTGCCAGTGGACAGTTCTATGGCTACACCTTC.

There are a few counts of this clonotype. The chain is built from TRBV12-3 or TRBV12-4 and TRBJ1-6, with 11 bases identical to TRBD1. V was pared by 4 bases and J by 9 bases, with 2 bases of the junction left unmatched. The CDR3 loop spans 14 amino acids. The chain's CDR3 is CASSSGTGGSPLHF. The CDR3 DNA sequence: TGTGCCAGCAGTTCCGGGACAGGGGGTTCACCCCTCCACTTT.

In its sample, this clonotype was seen a few times. This chain uses TRBV14 with TRBJ2-3; D unclear. Looked up from germline, CDR1 is SGHDN and CDR2 is FVKESK. The V and J ends lost 0 bases and 1 base respectively, with 8 bases between them. There are 15 residues in the CDR3. Here the CDR3 DNA reads TGTGCCAGCAGCCAAGATCTATCTCGCACAGATACGCAGTATTTT. Translating it yields CASSQDLSRTDTQYF.

This clonotype was observed a few times. The gene calls are TRBV5-1 and TRBJ1-5; TRBD1 is a possible D gene (5 bases). The CDR3 runs 14 residues. V lost 0 bases to trimming and J lost 5 bases, with 9 bases between them. The germline V gene encodes CDR1 SGHRS and CDR2 YFSETQ. The CDR3 region has the DNA TGCGCCAGCAGCTTGGGAGGGGCCGATCAGCCCCAGCATTTT. It translates to CASSLGGADQPQHF.

The V and J genes are TRBV11-2 and TRBJ2-5; 9 nucleotides agree with TRBD1. The CDR3 is 14 amino acids. Germline assignment: CDR1 SGHAT and CDR2 FQNNGV. The trim removed 5 bases at V and 1 base at J, leaving 2 bases unmatched. The DNA of the CDR3 is TGTGCCAGCAGCCGGGACAGGGCCCAAGAGACCCAGTACTTC. Protein product: CASSRDRAQETQYF.

This chain connects TRBV6-2 or TRBV6-3 to TRBJ1-2; D remains ambiguous. CDR3 size: 19 residues. Germline V gene sequence: CDR1 MNHEY, CDR2 SVGEGT. V was cut by 0 bases and J by 5 bases, with 25 bases left in between. The CDR3 nucleotides read TGTGCCAGCAGTTACTCGGAATTTGACGGGATTCTCCTCGGGTATGGCTACACCTTC. Protein sequence: CASSYSEFDGILLGYGYTF.

V and J are TRBV10-1 and TRBJ2-3; D is possibly TRBD2 (5 bases). V was cut by 4 bases and J by 4 bases, with 21 bases left in between. CDR3 length equals 17 residues. The V gene's germline CDR1 is WNHNN and CDR2 SYGVQD (reference sequence). CDR3 bases: TGCGCCAGCAGTGTTGATGAGACTCCCGGAGGTCCAGATACGCAGTATTTT. As protein: CASSVDETPGGPDTQYF.

V and J are TRBV20-1 and TRBJ2-6, with D uncertain. CDR1 and CDR2 (germline): DFQATT, SNEGSKA (reference sequence). The CDR3 is 16 amino acids. Trimming cost V 5 bases and J 1 base, with 15 bases left between them. CDR3 protein: CSARRSWGSGANVLTF. Here the CDR3 DNA reads TGCAGTGCTCGACGGTCTTGGGGATCTGGGGCCAACGTCCTGACTTTC.

CDR3 sequence reads: CASSYGTGAYEQYF. The CDR3 bases are TGTGCCAGCAGTTACGGGACAGGGGCCTACGAGCAGTACTTC. The rearrangement joins TRBV6-2 or TRBV6-3 to TRBJ2-7; 10 positions match TRBD1. The V segment lost 2 bases and the J segment 2 bases; nucleotides outside the gene matches: 0. There are 14 residues in the CDR3. Germline V gene data show CDR1 as MNHEY and CDR2 as SVGEGT.

The chain links TRBV5-1 to TRBJ1-2; D is possibly TRBD1 (5 bases). Germline values: CDR1 SGHRS, CDR2 YFSETQ. The V end lost 3 bases, the J end lost 0 bases, and 12 bases lay between the germline ends. The CDR3 extends over 15 amino acids. CDR3 bases: TGCGCCAGCAGCTCCAGACAGTATGCTAACTATGGCTACACCTTC. Its translation is CASSSRQYANYGYTF.

The rearrangement joins TRBV19 to TRBJ1-2; TRBD1 aligns across 12 bases. Trimming removed 7 bases from V and 8 bases from J; junction bases left unmatched: 11. This CDR3 region has 15 residues. Germline CDR1 and CDR2: LNHDA and SQIVND (reference sequence). In DNA form, the CDR3 reads TGTGCCAGTAACCCCCAGGGACAGGGGGCGCAGGGCTACACCTTC. Protein product: CASNPQGQGAQGYTF.

This clonotype was recorded a few times. The rearrangement links TRBV2 to TRBJ1-1; D is ambiguous. The CDR3 has 13 amino acids. The germline gives CDR1 SNHLY, CDR2 FYNNEI. V lost 8 bases, J lost 1 base, and 11 bases lay in between. For the CDR3, the DNA is TGTGCCAGCGGATTGACACAGAACACTGAAGCTTTCTTT. Translation gives CASGLTQNTEAFF.

V and J are TRBV15 and TRBJ1-4; D is possibly TRBD1 (5 bases). The V gene's germline CDR1 is LNHNV and CDR2 YYDKDF (reference sequence). The CDR3 covers 13 residues. The V end was cut by 8 bases, the J end by 4 bases, with 11 bases between. The CDR3 DNA reads as TGTGCCACCCTCCGGGACCATAATGAAAAACTGTTTTTT. Translating it yields CATLRDHNEKLFF. The variable domain in full, with the rest retrieved from reference TRBV15 and TRBJ1-4, is DAMVIQNPRYQVTQFGKPVTLSCSQTLNHNVMYWYQQKSSQAPKLLFHYYDKDFNNEADTPDNFQSRRPNTSFCFLDIRSPGLGDTAMYLCATLRDHNEKLFFGSGTQLSVL.

J is TRBJ2-1 and V is TRBV29-1, with 11 positions matching TRBD1. Germline loops: CDR1 SQVTM, CDR2 ANQGSEA. The CDR3 extends over 14 amino acids. The V and J ends lost 1 base and 9 bases, in that order; junction bases with no gene match: 5. CDR3 region: CSVEVGQGVGEQFF. The CDR3 region has the DNA TGCAGCGTTGAAGTGGGACAGGGGGTGGGTGAGCAGTTCTTC.

The chain uses TRBV19 and TRBJ2-1; D is tentatively TRBD1 or TRBD2 (5 bases each). Trimming took 11 bases from V and 5 from J, leaving 13 bases between them. From germline, CDR1 is LNHDA and CDR2 SQIVND (reference sequence). The CDR3 sequence is 12 residues long. CDR3 nucleotide sequence: TGTGCCTGGGACGGACTGCACAATGAGCAGTTCTTC. Its protein product is CAWDGLHNEQFF.

CDR3: CASSHLGTGSSPLHF. The CDR3 DNA sequence: TGTGCCAGCAGTCATCTTGGGACAGGGTCTTCACCCCTCCACTTT. This sequence joins TRBV6-6 and TRBJ1-6; 9 positions agree with TRBD1. Germline CDR1 reads MNHNY; CDR2 reads SVGAGI (reference sequence). Trimming at V came to 5 bases and at J to 9 bases, leaving 8 bases not matched to a gene. The CDR3 length is 15 residues.